The 20 T cell receptor beta chains below all came from one sample that was sequenced in a study of cytomegalovirus exposure and HLA in healthy donors (dated by TCRdb to the late 2010s). The method behind the library was the immunoSEQ multiplex PCR assay. For the multiplex PCR, a mixture combining 60 forward primers for TCR Vbeta segments and 13 reverse primers for TCR Jbeta segments was used. The source is immuneACCESS, and TCRdb retained only in-frame sequences with V and J called. Part of the clones is not carried over; for the studies checked, unresolved V genes explain less than half of this, and the remainder is unexplained. Present in this sample are around 150,000 clones, approximately 71% of which were seen just once. Of the sample, less than 5% is held by the ten largest clones. Sequencing used PBMCs. These receptor sequences come from a young woman in good health and CMV-seropositive.

This clone was seen more than once but under ten times. The chain is built from TRBV30 and TRBJ1-1; D gene uncertain. The V gene lost 2 bases and the J gene lost 4 bases, with 5 bases spanning the gap. This CDR3 has 11 residues. From germline, CDR1 is GTSNPN and CDR2 SVGIG (reference sequence). This chain's CDR3 is CAWSQATEAFF. The CDR3 nucleotides read TGTGCCTGGAGTCAGGCCACTGAAGCTTTCTTT.

The chain uses TRBV6-6 and TRBJ2-7, with D possibly matching TRBD1 (5 bases). V was cut by 0 bases and J by 0 bases, with 9 bases left in between. Germline V CDR1 and CDR2: MNHNY, SVGAGI (reference sequence). The CDR3 has 15 residues. The CDR3 bases are TGTGCCAGCAGTTACTCGGCAGGGTACTCCTACGAGCAGTACTTC. Its translation is CASSYSAGYSYEQYF.

This clone appeared once. The chain recombines TRBV30 with TRBJ1-3; TRBD1 matches at 8 bases. The CDR3 runs 17 residues. The germline CDR1 and CDR2 sequences are GTSNPN and SVGIG (reference sequence). V shed 0 bases and J 2 bases; nucleotides not matched to a gene: 9. CDR3: CAWSVLGGQVAGNTIYF. The CDR3 nucleotides read TGTGCCTGGAGTGTATTAGGGGGACAGGTCGCTGGAAACACCATATATTTT.

The rearrangement links TRBV28 to TRBJ2-1; D remains unclear. This CDR3 is 11 amino acids long. The V and J ends lost 7 bases and 5 bases respectively, with 6 bases between them. Germline-derived CDR1 and CDR2 are MDHEN and SYDVKM. CDR3 region: CASTHDNEQFF. In DNA form, the CDR3 reads TGTGCCAGCACCCATGACAATGAGCAGTTCTTC.

This clone was seen a few times. V is TRBV2 and J is TRBJ2-1; D is unclear. CDR3 length: 13 residues. V gave up 6 bases and J gave up 7 bases, with 13 bases separating them. Germline V gene data show CDR1 as SNHLY and CDR2 as FYNNEI. The CDR3 spells CASRSRGRNEQFF. CDR3 bases: TGTGCCAGCAGGTCTCGAGGTAGGAATGAGCAGTTCTTC.

This rearrangement joins TRBV30 to TRBJ2-6; no firm D call. Germline V gene lookup returns CDR1 GTSNPN and CDR2 SVGIG (reference sequence). Trimming took 6 bases from V and 0 from J, leaving 9 bases between them. The CDR3 length is 14 residues. CDR3 amino acids: CACGLGSGANVLTF. DNA of the CDR3: TGTGCCTGTGGGCTGGGCTCTGGGGCCAACGTCCTGACTTTC.

The V call is TRBV5-4, the J call TRBJ2-2; D is ambiguous. The CDR3 is made up of 12 amino acids. The germline CDR1 and CDR2 sequences are SGHNT and YYREEE (reference sequence). V lost 3 bases to trimming and J lost 5 bases, with 5 bases between them. CDR3 protein: CASSSLTGELFF. In DNA form, the CDR3 reads TGTGCCAGCAGCTCCTTAACCGGGGAGCTGTTTTTT.

The V gene is TRBV5-1, the J gene TRBJ2-2; 9 bases are a match to TRBD2. The V gene's germline CDR1 is SGHRS and CDR2 YFSETQ. The ends lost 1 base at V and 0 bases at J; junction bases unmatched: 10. The CDR3 sequence is 19 residues long. The CDR3 nucleotides are TGCGCCAGCAGCTTGAGGGCGCTTTCTAGCGGGACGAACACCGGGGAGCTGTTTTTT. Amino acids: CASSLRALSSGTNTGELFF.

Only a few counts were recorded for this clone. The genes are TRBV30 and TRBJ1-5; the D gene is possibly TRBD1 (5 bases). V gave up 1 base and J gave up 1 base, with 5 bases separating them. Germline-derived CDR1 and CDR2 are GTSNPN and SVGIG (reference sequence). The CDR3 totals 13 residues. The CDR3 DNA is TGTGCCTGGAGTGGACAGAGCAATCAGCCCCAGCATTTT. Its translation is CAWSGQSNQPQHF.

The chain couples TRBV19 to TRBJ1-6, with TRBD1 identical over 8 bases. The length of the CDR3 is 15 residues. V dropped 3 bases and J dropped 10; count of bases not matched to a gene: 8. The germline V gene encodes CDR1 LNHDA and CDR2 SQIVND (reference sequence). The CDR3 coding sequence is TGTGCCAGTAGTATGAACAGGGGGAATGAGTCACCCCTCCACTTT. Protein: CASSMNRGNESPLHF. Combining the CDR3 with reference TRBV19 and TRBJ1-6 gives the whole variable domain DGGITQSPKYLFRKEGQNVTLSCEQNLNHDAMYWYRQDPGQGLRLIYYSQIVNDFQKGDIAEGYSVSREKKESFPLTVTSAQKNPTAFYLCASSMNRGNESPLHFGNGTRLTVT.

This rearrangement joins TRBV5-6 to TRBJ1-4, with D maybe TRBD1 (6 bases). Trimming pared 3 bases from V and 8 bases from J, leaving 11 bases between. The CDR3 has 13 amino acids. Germline V gene data show CDR1 as SGHDT and CDR2 as YYEEEE. CDR3 in amino acids: CASSYRDEEKLFF. DNA for the CDR3: TGTGCCAGCAGCTACAGGGATGAAGAAAAACTGTTTTTT.

The chain recombines TRBV30 with TRBJ1-1; TRBD1 is a possible D gene (6 bases). Trimming removed 8 bases at V and 0 bases at J, with 13 bases between. Germline V CDR1 and CDR2: GTSNPN, SVGIG (reference sequence). The CDR3 has 13 residues. The CDR3 nucleotides read TGTGCCCTGACAGGCCCAATGAACACTGAAGCTTTCTTT. This translates into CALTGPMNTEAFF.

V and J are TRBV28 and TRBJ1-2; D gene uncertain. The CDR3 spans 12 residues. Germline lookup yields CDR1 MDHEN and CDR2 SYDVKM. Trimming shortened V by 6 bases and J by 8 bases, and 13 bases separated the two germline ends. The CDR3 coding sequence is TGTGCCAGCAGCTCGAAACCGAGGGGCTACACCTTC. This sequence encodes CASSSKPRGYTF.

V and J are TRBV6-1 and TRBJ1-3; 8 bases are shared with TRBD1. Germline lookup yields CDR1 MNHNS and CDR2 SASEGT. This CDR3 region has 15 residues. After removal of 4 bases from V and 0 bases from J, the junction contained 2 bases not matched to a gene. This CDR3 reads CASSAGTGSGNTIYF. CDR3 DNA: TGTGCCAGCAGTGCCGGGACAGGCTCTGGAAACACCATATATTTT.

The V call is TRBV18, the J call TRBJ1-1; D call uncertain. Trimming left V 6 bases short and J 1 base short, with 21 bases between. Germline V CDR1 and CDR2: KGHSH, LQKENI. CDR3 length equals 17 residues. Here the CDR3 reads CASSLYGREAENTEAFF. In DNA form, the CDR3 reads TGTGCCAGCTCCCTGTACGGCCGGGAGGCAGAGAACACTGAAGCTTTCTTT. Variable domain in full (rest from reference TRBV18 and TRBJ1-1): NAGVMQNPRHLVRRRGQEARLRCSPMKGHSHVYWYRQLPEEGLKFMVYLQKENIIDESGMPKERFSAEFPKEGPSILRIQQVVRGDSAAYFCASSLYGREAENTEAFFGQGTRLTVV.

CDR3 nucleotides: TGTGCCAGCTCACCACAGGGGGCCGTGGGCGAGCAGTACTTC. Protein: CASSPQGAVGEQYF. The chain carries TRBV18 and TRBJ2-7, with TRBD1 identical over 7 bases. V dropped 1 base and J dropped 6; count of bases not matched to a gene: 6. The germline CDR1 and CDR2 sequences are KGHSH and LQKENI. CDR3 length: 14 amino acids.

This sequence joins TRBV9 and TRBJ1-3; 9 bases fit TRBD1. Germline lookup yields CDR1 SGDLS and CDR2 YYNGEE. V shed 4 bases and J 4 bases; nucleotides not matched to a gene: 15. The CDR3 runs 18 residues. The CDR3: CASSPRQGGPLRGNTIYF. The CDR3 bases are TGTGCCAGCAGCCCACGACAGGGGGGACCTCTAAGAGGAAACACCATATATTTT.

This clone has just one count. The gene calls are TRBV28 and TRBJ1-3; no reliable D call. V was shortened by 1 base and J by 0 bases, with 16 bases between the two germline ends. Germline-derived CDR1 and CDR2 are MDHEN and SYDVKM. This CDR3 contains 18 residues. The chain's CDR3 is CASSLSQMGAASGNTIYF. The CDR3 nucleotides read TGTGCCAGCAGTTTATCACAAATGGGTGCGGCCTCTGGAAACACCATATATTTT.

The CDR3, as DNA: TGTGCCAGCACCGACATGTACTATGGCTACACCTTC. This gives the protein CASTDMYYGYTF. This chain joins TRBV6-5 and TRBJ1-2; D gene uncertain. The CDR3 has 12 amino acids. V shed 7 bases and J shed 3 bases, with 9 bases lying between them. Germline values: CDR1 MNHEY, CDR2 SVGAGI.

The J gene is TRBJ2-3, the V gene TRBV28, with 10 bases fitting TRBD2. Germline lookup yields CDR1 MDHEN and CDR2 SYDVKM. This CDR3 region has 16 residues. J gave up 4 bases and V 4 bases, and 8 bases lay outside the gene matches. CDR3 coding DNA: TGTGCCAGCAGTTCCCCCGCTAGCGGGAGATCAGATACGCAGTATTTT. It yields the protein CASSSPASGRSDTQYF.